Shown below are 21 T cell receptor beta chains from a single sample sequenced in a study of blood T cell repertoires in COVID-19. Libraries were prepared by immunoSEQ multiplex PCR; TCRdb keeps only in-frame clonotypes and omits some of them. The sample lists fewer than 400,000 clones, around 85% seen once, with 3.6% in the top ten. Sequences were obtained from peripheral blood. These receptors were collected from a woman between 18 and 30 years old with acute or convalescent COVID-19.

The CDR3 sequence: CASSILLWSRTPQETQYF. In DNA form, the CDR3 reads TGTGCCAGCAGCATTCTCCTGTGGTCGAGGACTCCACAAGAGACCCAGTACTTC. The V gene is TRBV5-6, the J gene TRBJ2-5, with a weak D call TRBD2 (5 bases). Trimming took 4 bases from V and 2 from J, leaving 24 bases between them. The V gene's germline CDR1 is SGHDT and CDR2 YYEEEE. The CDR3 totals 18 residues.

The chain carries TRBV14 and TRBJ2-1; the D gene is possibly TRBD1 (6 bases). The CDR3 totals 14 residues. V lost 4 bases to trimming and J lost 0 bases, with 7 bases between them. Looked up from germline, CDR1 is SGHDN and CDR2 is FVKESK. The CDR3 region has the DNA TGTGCCAGCAGCCGACAGGTCTCCTACAATGAGCAGTTCTTC. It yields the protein CASSRQVSYNEQFF.

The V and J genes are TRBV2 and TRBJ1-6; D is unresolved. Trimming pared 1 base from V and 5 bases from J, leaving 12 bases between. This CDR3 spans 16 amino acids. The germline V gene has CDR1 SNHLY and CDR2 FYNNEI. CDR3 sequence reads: CASSEGELRHNSPLHF. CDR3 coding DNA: TGTGCCAGCAGTGAAGGGGAGCTAAGACATAATTCACCCCTCCACTTT.

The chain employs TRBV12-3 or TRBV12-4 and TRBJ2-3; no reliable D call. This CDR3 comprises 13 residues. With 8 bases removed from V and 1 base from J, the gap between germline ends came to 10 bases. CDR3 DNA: TGTGCCAGCTGGGTGGCGGGCACAGATACGCAGTATTTT. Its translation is CASWVAGTDTQYF.

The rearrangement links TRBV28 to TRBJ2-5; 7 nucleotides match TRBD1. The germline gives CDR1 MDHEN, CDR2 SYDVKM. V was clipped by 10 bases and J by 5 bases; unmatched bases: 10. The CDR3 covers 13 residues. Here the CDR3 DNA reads TGTGCCACCGACAGGGCGGGTTGGGAGACCCAGTACTTC. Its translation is CATDRAGWETQYF.

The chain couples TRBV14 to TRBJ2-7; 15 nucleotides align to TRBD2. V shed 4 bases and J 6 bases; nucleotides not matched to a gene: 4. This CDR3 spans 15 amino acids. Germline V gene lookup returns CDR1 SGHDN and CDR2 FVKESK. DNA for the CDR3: TGTGCCAGCAGCCGAGGGACTAGCGGGAGGCGCGAGCAGTACTTC. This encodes CASSRGTSGRREQYF.

CDR3: CATSRAGGRYEQYF. The CDR3 region has the DNA TGTGCCACCAGCAGAGCAGGGGGCCGGTACGAGCAGTACTTC. This sequence joins TRBV15 and TRBJ2-7, with 8 bases fitting TRBD1. This CDR3 spans 14 amino acids. The germline gives CDR1 LNHNV, CDR2 YYDKDF (reference sequence). With 1 base clipped from V and 4 bases from J, the junction kept 3 bases outside the gene matches. Combining the CDR3 with reference TRBV15 and TRBJ2-7 gives the whole variable domain DAMVIQNPRYQVTQFGKPVTLSCSQTLNHNVMYWYQQKSSQAPKLLFHYYDKDFNNEADTPDNFQSRRPNTSFCFLDIRSPGLGDTAMYLCATSRAGGRYEQYFGPGTRLTVT.

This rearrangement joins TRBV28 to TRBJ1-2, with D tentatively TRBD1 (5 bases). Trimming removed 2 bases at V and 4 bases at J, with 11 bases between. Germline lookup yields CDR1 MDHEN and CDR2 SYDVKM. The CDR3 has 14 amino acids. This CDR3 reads CASSLTQGGYGYTF. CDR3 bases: TGTGCCAGCAGTTTAACGCAGGGAGGCTATGGCTACACCTTC.

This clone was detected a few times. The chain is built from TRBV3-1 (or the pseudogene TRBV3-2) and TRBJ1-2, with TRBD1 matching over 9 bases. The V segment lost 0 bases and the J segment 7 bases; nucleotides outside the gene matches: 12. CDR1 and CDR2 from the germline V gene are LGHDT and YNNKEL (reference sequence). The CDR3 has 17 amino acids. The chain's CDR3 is CASSQDYSFETGGGYTF. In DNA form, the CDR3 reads TGTGCCAGCAGCCAAGATTACAGTTTCGAGACAGGGGGTGGCTACACCTTC.

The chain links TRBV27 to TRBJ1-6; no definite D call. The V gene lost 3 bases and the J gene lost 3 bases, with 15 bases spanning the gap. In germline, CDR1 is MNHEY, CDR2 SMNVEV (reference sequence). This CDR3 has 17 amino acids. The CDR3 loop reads CASSFLSQTLYNSPLHF. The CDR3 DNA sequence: TGTGCCAGCAGTTTTTTATCACAGACCCTCTATAATTCACCCCTCCACTTT.

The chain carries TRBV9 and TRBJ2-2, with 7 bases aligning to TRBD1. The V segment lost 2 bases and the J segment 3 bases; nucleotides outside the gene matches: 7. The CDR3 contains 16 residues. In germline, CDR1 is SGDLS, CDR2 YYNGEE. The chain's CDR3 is CASSVDRGLDTGELFF. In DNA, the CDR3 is TGTGCCAGCAGCGTTGATAGGGGGCTAGACACCGGGGAGCTGTTTTTT.

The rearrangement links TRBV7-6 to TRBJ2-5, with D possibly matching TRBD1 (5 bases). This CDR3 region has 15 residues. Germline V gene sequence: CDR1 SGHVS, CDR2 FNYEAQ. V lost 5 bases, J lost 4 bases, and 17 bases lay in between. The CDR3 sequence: CASSRIDSERETQYF. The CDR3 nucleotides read TGTGCCAGCAGCCGCATAGACAGCGAACGAGAGACCCAGTACTTC.

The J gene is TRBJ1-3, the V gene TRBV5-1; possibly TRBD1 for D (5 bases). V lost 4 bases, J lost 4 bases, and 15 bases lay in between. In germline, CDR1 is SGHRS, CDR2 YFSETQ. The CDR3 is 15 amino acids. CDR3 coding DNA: TGCGCCAGCAGCCTGGGACCAGGCTTAGGAAACACCATATATTTT. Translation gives CASSLGPGLGNTIYF.

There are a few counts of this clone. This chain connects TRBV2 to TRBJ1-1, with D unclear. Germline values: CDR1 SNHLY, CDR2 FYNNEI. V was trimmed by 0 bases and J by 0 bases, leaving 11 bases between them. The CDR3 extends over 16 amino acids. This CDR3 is CASSEAIRRMNTEAFF. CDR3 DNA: TGTGCCAGCAGTGAAGCTATACGGAGGATGAACACTGAAGCTTTCTTT.

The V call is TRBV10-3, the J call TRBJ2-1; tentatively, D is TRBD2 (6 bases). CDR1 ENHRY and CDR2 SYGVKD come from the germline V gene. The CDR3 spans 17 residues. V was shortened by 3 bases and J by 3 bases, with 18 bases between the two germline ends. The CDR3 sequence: CAISDPRDSNNYNEQFF. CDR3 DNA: TGTGCCATCAGTGACCCACGGGACTCCAACAACTACAATGAGCAGTTCTTC.

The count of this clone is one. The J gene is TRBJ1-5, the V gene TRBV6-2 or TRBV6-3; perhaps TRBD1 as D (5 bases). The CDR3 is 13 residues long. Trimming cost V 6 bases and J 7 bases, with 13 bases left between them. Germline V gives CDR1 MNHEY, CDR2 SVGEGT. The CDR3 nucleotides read TGTGCCAGCAGCCAGGGTAGGGGACAGCCCCAGCATTTT. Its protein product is CASSQGRGQPQHF.

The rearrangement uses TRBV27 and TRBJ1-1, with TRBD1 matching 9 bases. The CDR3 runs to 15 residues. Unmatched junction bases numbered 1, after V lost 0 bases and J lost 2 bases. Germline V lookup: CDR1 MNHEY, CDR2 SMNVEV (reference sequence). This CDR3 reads CASSLSTGGNTEAFF. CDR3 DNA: TGTGCCAGCAGTTTATCGACAGGGGGTAACACTGAAGCTTTCTTT.

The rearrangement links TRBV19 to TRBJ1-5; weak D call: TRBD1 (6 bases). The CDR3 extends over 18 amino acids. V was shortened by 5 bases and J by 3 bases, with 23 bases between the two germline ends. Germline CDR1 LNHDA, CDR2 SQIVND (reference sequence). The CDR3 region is CASSSTGFRTGYNQPQHF. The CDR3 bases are TGTGCCAGTAGTTCCACAGGGTTTAGGACGGGTTACAATCAGCCCCAGCATTTT.

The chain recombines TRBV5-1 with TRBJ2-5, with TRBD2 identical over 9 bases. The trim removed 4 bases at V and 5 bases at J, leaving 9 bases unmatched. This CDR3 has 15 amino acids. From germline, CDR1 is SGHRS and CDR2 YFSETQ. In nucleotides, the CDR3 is TGCGCCAGCAGCCTTGTAGCGGGGGATAGGGAGACCCAGTACTTC. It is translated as CASSLVAGDRETQYF.

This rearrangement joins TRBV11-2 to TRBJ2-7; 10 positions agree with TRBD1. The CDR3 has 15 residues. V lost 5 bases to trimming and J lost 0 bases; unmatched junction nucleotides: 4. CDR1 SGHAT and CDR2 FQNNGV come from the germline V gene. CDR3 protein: CASSVGQGGSYEQYF. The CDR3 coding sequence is TGTGCCAGCAGCGTAGGACAGGGGGGCTCCTACGAGCAGTACTTC.

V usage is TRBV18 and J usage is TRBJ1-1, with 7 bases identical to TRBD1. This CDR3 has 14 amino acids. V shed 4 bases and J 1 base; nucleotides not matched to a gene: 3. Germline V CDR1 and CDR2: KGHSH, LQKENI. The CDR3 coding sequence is TGTGCCAGCTCACTGGGACAGTCGAACACTGAAGCTTTCTTT. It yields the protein CASSLGQSNTEAFF.